The 28 T cell receptor beta chains presented below share a single source sample, sequenced in a study of blood T cell repertoires in COVID-19. The method was immunoSEQ multiplex PCR; TCRdb's version includes in-frame clones alone and lacks a portion of them. Among 200,000 to 250,000 clones listed, 85% to 90% were seen once. The material sequenced was peripheral blood. The receptors originated from a man aged 55 to 70 with acute or convalescent COVID-19.

The rearrangement joins TRBV30 to TRBJ2-1; 13 bases map to TRBD2. J lost 4 bases, V lost 8 bases, and 5 bases had no gene match. Germline CDR1 is GTSNPN and CDR2 is SVGIG (reference sequence). CDR3 length equals 14 residues. The DNA for the CDR3 is TGTGCCGGGCAGACTAGCGGGGGGTACAATGAGCAGTTCTTC. Residues: CAGQTSGGYNEQFF. The full variable domain, in which reference TRBV30 and TRBJ2-1 provide the parts outside the CDR3, is SQTIHQWPATLVQPVGSPLSLECTVEGTSNPNLYWYRQAAGRGLQLLFYSVGIGQISSEVPQNLSASRPQDRQFILSSKKLLLSDSGFYLCAGQTSGGYNEQFFGPGTRLTVL.

This chain uses TRBV12-3 or TRBV12-4 with TRBJ2-1, with D uncertain. This CDR3 is built from 13 residues. V lost 1 base, J lost 4 bases, and 5 bases lay in between. This CDR3 is CASSLDAYNEQFF. CDR3 coding DNA: TGTGCCAGCAGTTTAGACGCGTACAATGAGCAGTTCTTC.

The V call is TRBV28, the J call TRBJ2-6, with 7 bases fitting TRBD1. The CDR3 is 16 amino acids. The J segment lost 6 bases and the V segment lost 3 bases, leaving 8 bases of the junction unmatched. Germline V gene sequence: CDR1 MDHEN, CDR2 SYDVKM. For the CDR3, the DNA is TGTGCCAGCAGTTTTATAGGCACAGGGGAGGCCAACGTCCTGACTTTC. This codes for CASSFIGTGEANVLTF.

This chain connects TRBV28 to TRBJ1-2; 7 nucleotides align to TRBD1. The CDR3 is made up of 12 amino acids. Germline trimming cut 5 bases from V and 4 bases from J; bases unmatched to any gene: 1. The V gene's germline CDR1 is MDHEN and CDR2 SYDVKM. Written as DNA, the CDR3 is TGTGCCAGCAGTGGGACAGCCTATGGCTACACCTTC. This gives the protein CASSGTAYGYTF.

V gene TRBV7-8 combines with J gene TRBJ2-1, with 12 bases identical to TRBD2. Germline V gives CDR1 SGHVS, CDR2 FQNEAQ. Trimming at V came to 7 bases and at J to 2 bases, leaving 9 bases not matched to a gene. The CDR3 loop spans 17 amino acids. The CDR3 here is CASTPGLAGNPYNEQFF. The CDR3 DNA is TGTGCCAGCACGCCGGGACTAGCGGGCAACCCCTACAATGAGCAGTTCTTC.

By proportion, this clone is medium-sized. The chain links TRBV19 to TRBJ1-1, with D unresolved. Between the trimmed V and J ends, which lost 8 bases and 4 bases, there was a span of 11 bases. Germline CDR1 LNHDA, CDR2 SQIVND (reference sequence). CDR3 size: 12 residues. CDR3 bases: TGTGCCAGTCGCCATTGGAGCACTGAAGCTTTCTTT. It yields the protein CASRHWSTEAFF. Looking up the rest from reference TRBV19 and TRBJ1-1 gives the full variable domain: DGGITQSPKYLFRKEGQNVTLSCEQNLNHDAMYWYRQDPGQGLRLIYYSQIVNDFQKGDIAEGYSVSREKKESFPLTVTSAQKNPTAFYLCASRHWSTEAFFGQGTRLTVV.

The chain is built from TRBV27 and TRBJ2-3; a weak D match, TRBD1 (6 bases). The V gene's germline CDR1 is MNHEY and CDR2 SMNVEV (reference sequence). The V end lost 2 bases, the J end lost 2 bases, and 11 bases lay between the germline ends. The length of the CDR3 is 15 residues. CDR3 nucleotide sequence: TGTGCCAGCAGTTTAGGGAACAGGGTCACAGATACGCAGTATTTT. Protein sequence: CASSLGNRVTDTQYF.

The genes are TRBV2 and TRBJ2-7; 7 nucleotides align to TRBD2. Germline trimming cut 6 bases from V and 3 bases from J; bases unmatched to any gene: 5. This CDR3 has 13 amino acids. Looked up from germline, CDR1 is SNHLY and CDR2 is FYNNEI. As DNA, the CDR3 is TGTGCCAGCAGGACGACGGGGGGCTACGAGCAGTACTTC. It codes for CASRTTGGYEQYF.

The chain combines TRBV5-1 with TRBJ1-6, with TRBD1 identical over 8 bases. The CDR3 is 16 amino acids. Trimming removed 5 bases from V and 9 bases from J; junction bases left unmatched: 13. In germline, CDR1 is SGHRS, CDR2 YFSETQ. The DNA for the CDR3 is TGCGCCAGCAGGCCCGGACAGGGCACGGTGGGTTCACCCCTCCACTTT. It codes for CASRPGQGTVGSPLHF.

The chain recombines TRBV21-1 with TRBJ2-5; the table names TRBD1, a call not compared with the DNA. TRBV21-1 is designated a pseudogene. The CDR3 length is 15 residues. The CDR3 DNA follows: TGTGCCAGCAGCAAAGCCGGGACATTCGAAGAGACCCAGTACTTC. This gives the protein CASSKAGTFEETQYF.

The rearrangement uses TRBV28 and TRBJ1-2; the D is unclear. The CDR3 is 11 residues long. Germline loops: CDR1 MDHEN, CDR2 SYDVKM. V was shortened by 8 bases and J by 8 bases, with 12 bases between the two germline ends. The CDR3 is CASWGAVGYTF. The CDR3 DNA reads TGTGCCAGCTGGGGAGCGGTAGGCTACACCTTC.

The chain uses TRBV3-1 (or the pseudogene TRBV3-2) and TRBJ1-6, with TRBD1 as a possible D gene (5 bases). The CDR3 is 15 residues long. Germline lookup yields CDR1 LGHDT and CDR2 YNNKEL (reference sequence). V was clipped by 7 bases and J by 7 bases, with 17 bases between them. The CDR3 sequence is CASKTTQVGNSPLHF. As DNA, the CDR3 is TGTGCCAGCAAAACGACACAGGTCGGGAATTCACCCCTCCACTTT.

The sample holds one count of this clone. This chain joins TRBV11-3 and TRBJ2-1; no clear D. Trimming took off 1 base at V and 0 bases at J, with 4 bases between the two ends. The CDR3 sequence is 14 residues long. CDR1 is SGHNT, CDR2 YENEEA, per germline. In nucleotides, the CDR3 is TGTGCCAGCAGCTTAGCCGGCTCCTACAATGAGCAGTTCTTC. This codes for CASSLAGSYNEQFF.

This clone was counted a single time. This chain links TRBV5-1 with TRBJ2-7; 7 nucleotides agree with TRBD1. This CDR3 spans 12 amino acids. Trimming cost V 0 bases and J 6 bases; bases outside gene matches: 0. Per the germline V gene, CDR1 is SGHRS and CDR2 is YFSETQ. The CDR3 coding sequence is TGCGCCAGCAGCTTGGAGGGGGCCGAGCAGTACTTC. Translating it yields CASSLEGAEQYF.

This chain links TRBV10-2 with TRBJ2-6, with unresolved D. The CDR3 consists of 11 residues. Trimming removed 7 bases from V and 4 bases from J, with 2 bases in between. CDR1 is WSHSY and CDR2 is SAAADI in the germline V gene. CDR3 loop: CASTGANVLTF. The CDR3 bases are TGCGCCAGCACAGGGGCCAACGTCCTGACTTTC.

This clone has only one observation. The chain combines TRBV5-4 with TRBJ2-2; TRBD1 might be the D (6 bases). V dropped 4 bases and J dropped 1 base, with 14 bases sitting between them. Looked up from germline, CDR1 is SGHNT and CDR2 is YYREEE (reference sequence). This CDR3 has 16 amino acids. This CDR3 reads CASSPGTSLNTGELFF. The CDR3 nucleotides are TGTGCCAGCAGCCCCGGGACAAGTTTGAACACCGGGGAGCTGTTTTTT.

The V gene is TRBV2, the J gene TRBJ1-2, with D possibly matching TRBD1 (5 bases). Germline V CDR1 and CDR2: SNHLY, FYNNEI. V gave up 6 bases and J gave up 4 bases, with 18 bases separating them. The CDR3 loop spans 15 amino acids. CDR3 loop: CASSDGPGRGYGYTF. The CDR3 nucleotides are TGTGCCAGCAGCGACGGTCCAGGGAGGGGCTATGGCTACACCTTC.

The CDR3 sequence: CASSIGTGFTGNTIYF. The CDR3 DNA reads as TGTGCCAGTAGTATCGGGACAGGGTTTACTGGAAACACCATATATTTT. The chain employs TRBV19 and TRBJ1-3; 9 bases fit TRBD1. Germline V gene lookup returns CDR1 LNHDA and CDR2 SQIVND (reference sequence). V lost 3 bases to trimming and J lost 2 bases; unmatched junction nucleotides: 5. The CDR3 is 16 residues long.

V usage is TRBV7-7 and J usage is TRBJ2-5; 9 bases align to TRBD2. The junction had 11 bases not matched to a gene; V was cut back by 2 bases and J by 7 bases. CDR3 length: 16 amino acids. Germline CDR1 is SSHAT and CDR2 is FNYEAQ (reference sequence). The CDR3 region is CASSLNPSGGRGTQYF. The CDR3 nucleotides read TGTGCCAGCAGCTTAAACCCCTCTGGCGGGAGGGGGACCCAGTACTTC.

The J gene is TRBJ2-5, the V gene TRBV6-4; 10 bases are a match to TRBD1. Germline CDR1 is MRHNA and CDR2 is SNTAGT. The J segment lost 1 base and the V segment lost 0 bases, leaving 17 bases of the junction unmatched. The CDR3 spans 21 residues. CDR3 protein: CASSDSRLFPGQGDPQETQYF. DNA of the CDR3: TGTGCCAGCAGTGACTCGAGATTATTCCCCGGACAGGGGGACCCCCAAGAGACCCAGTACTTC.

The chain is built from TRBV5-4 and TRBJ2-7, with D possibly being TRBD1 (5 bases). Germline V gene lookup returns CDR1 SGHNT and CDR2 YYREEE (reference sequence). The CDR3 is made up of 15 amino acids. Deletions cut 4 bases from V and 0 bases from J, with 14 bases between. CDR3 protein: CASSRTGRSSYEQYF. The CDR3 bases are TGTGCCAGCAGCCGAACAGGTCGGAGCTCCTACGAGCAGTACTTC. Filled out from reference TRBV5-4 and TRBJ2-7, the complete variable domain reads ETGVTQSPTHLIKTRGQQVTLRCSSQSGHNTVSWYQQALGQGPQFIFQYYREEENGRGNFPPRFSGLQFPNYSSELNVNALELDDSALYLCASSRTGRSSYEQYFGPGTRLTVT.

This rearrangement joins TRBV5-1 to TRBJ1-4; the D gene is possibly TRBD1 (5 bases). In germline, CDR1 is SGHRS, CDR2 YFSETQ. V dropped 4 bases and J dropped 2 bases, with 12 bases sitting between them. There are 15 residues in the CDR3. The CDR3 sequence is CASSHLGGTNEKLFF. CDR3 nucleotides: TGCGCCAGCAGCCACCTGGGGGGGACTAATGAAAAACTGTTTTTT. Full variable domain (missing parts from reference TRBV5-1 and TRBJ1-4): KAGVTQTPRYLIKTRGQQVTLSCSPISGHRSVSWYQQTPGQGLQFLFEYFSETQRNKGNFPGRFSGRQFSNSRSEMNVSTLELGDSALYLCASSHLGGTNEKLFFGSGTQLSVL.

In the case of this clone: This specimen includes other DNA sequences encoding the same CDR3. This rearrangement joins TRBV5-1 to TRBJ2-7; 7 bases match TRBD1. The germline V gene has CDR1 SGHRS and CDR2 YFSETQ. The junction had 3 bases not matched to a gene; V was cut back by 3 bases and J by 0 bases. The CDR3 has 14 amino acids. DNA of the CDR3: TGCGCCAGCAGCTCAAGACAGGGCTCCTACGAGCAGTACTTC. It translates to CASSSRQGSYEQYF.

This sequence joins TRBV15 and TRBJ1-1; possibly TRBD1 for D (5 bases). Germline V gene data show CDR1 as LNHNV and CDR2 as YYDKDF (reference sequence). This CDR3 spans 16 amino acids. Deletions cut 5 bases from V and 3 bases from J, with 19 bases between. The CDR3 DNA reads TGTGCCACCAGCGGGCTGAGGGCGGGGCCCTACACTGAAGCTTTCTTT. Translating gives CATSGLRAGPYTEAFF.

As to this clone: This CDR3 is also generated by other DNA sequences in the sample. The gene calls are TRBV7-9 and TRBJ1-1, with D unresolved. There are 13 residues in the CDR3. Trimming took 3 bases from V and 2 from J, leaving 7 bases between them. Germline V lookup: CDR1 SEHNR, CDR2 FQNEAQ (reference sequence). DNA of the CDR3: TGTGCCAGCAGCTTTCGGGGTAACACTGAAGCTTTCTTT. Translated, it gives CASSFRGNTEAFF.

The V and J genes are TRBV19 and TRBJ1-5; 7 bases are a match to TRBD1. This CDR3 contains 15 residues. Germline V gene data show CDR1 as LNHDA and CDR2 as SQIVND (reference sequence). With 2 bases clipped from V and 3 bases from J, the junction kept 4 bases outside the gene matches. This chain's CDR3 is CASSINRGNNQPQHF. The CDR3 DNA reads as TGTGCCAGTAGTATAAACAGGGGCAACAATCAGCCCCAGCATTTT. The variable domain in full, completed from reference TRBV19 and TRBJ1-5, reads DGGITQSPKYLFRKEGQNVTLSCEQNLNHDAMYWYRQDPGQGLRLIYYSQIVNDFQKGDIAEGYSVSREKKESFPLTVTSAQKNPTAFYLCASSINRGNNQPQHFGDGTRLSIL.

The CDR3 bases are TGTGCCAGCAGCGTGGGACTAGCGGGGAGCGATAGCACAGATACGCAGTATTTT. It translates to CASSVGLAGSDSTDTQYF. The chain carries TRBV9 and TRBJ2-3; 13 nucleotides line up with TRBD2. With 2 bases clipped from V and 0 bases from J, the junction kept 6 bases outside the gene matches. In germline, CDR1 is SGDLS, CDR2 YYNGEE. This CDR3 spans 18 amino acids.

This clone was observed a handful of times. In DNA form, the CDR3 reads TGTGCCAGCAGCTTAAATCCACAGGGGGCGTACACTGAAGCTTTCTTT. Amino acids: CASSLNPQGAYTEAFF. The chain carries TRBV7-3 and TRBJ1-1; 9 bases line up with TRBD1. V lost 1 base to trimming and J lost 3 bases; unmatched junction nucleotides: 6. Per germline, CDR1 SGHTA and CDR2 FQGTGA. The length of the CDR3 is 16 residues.